The 15 T cell receptor beta chains listed next were all sequenced from one sample in a study of neurological immune-mediated disorders. TCRdb passed the 5' RACE reads through MiXCR, listing each CDR3 protein once. Of about 50,000 distinct CDR3 sequences listed, about 9.3% were seen once; the top ten hold less than 6%. The material sequenced was PBMCs. These receptor sequences come from a man in his 70s with HTLV-1-associated myelopathy (HAM/TSP).

This clonotype appeared many times. This chain links TRBV10-3 with TRBJ2-3; D is unclear. Germline CDR1 reads ENHRY; CDR2 reads SYGVKD. This CDR3 is 15 amino acids long. Trimming left V 3 bases short and J 4 bases short, with 14 bases between. The CDR3 protein is CAISEMTFKADTQYF. Written as DNA, the CDR3 is TGTGCCATCAGTGAAATGACATTCAAGGCAGATACGCAGTATTTT.

This clonotype came up many times. The V gene is TRBV14, the J gene TRBJ1-4; 8 nucleotides line up with TRBD1. The germline V gene has CDR1 SGHDN and CDR2 FVKESK. V shed 5 bases, J shed 7 bases, and the junction held 6 bases outside the gene matches. The length of the CDR3 is 14 residues. This CDR3 is CASSRGQVPEKLFF. As DNA, the CDR3 is TGTGCCAGCAGCAGGGGACAGGTCCCTGAAAAACTGTTTTTT.

In its sample, this clonotype was seen many times. The V and J genes are TRBV20-1 and TRBJ1-1; D is ambiguous. Germline CDR1 and CDR2: DFQATT and SNEGSKA (reference sequence). The CDR3 is 12 amino acids. V lost 3 bases and J 11 bases, leaving 16 bases between the germline ends. CDR3 loop: CSASVALPRAFF. The CDR3, as DNA: TGCAGTGCTAGCGTTGCATTGCCTCGGGCTTTCTTT.

This clonotype was recorded at least ten times. The chain uses TRBV12-3 or TRBV12-4 and TRBJ1-3; unclear D gene. CDR3 length: 13 residues. The ends were cut back, 10 bases at V and 0 bases at J, with 10 bases in the middle. The CDR3 sequence is CATETGSGNTIYF. Written as DNA, the CDR3 is TGTGCCACCGAGACTGGCTCTGGAAACACCATATATTTT.

This clonotype came up many times. The V call is TRBV11-2, the J call TRBJ2-5; 7 nucleotides match TRBD2. CDR3 length: 13 residues. V lost 6 bases to trimming and J lost 6 bases; unmatched junction nucleotides: 7. Germline V gene lookup returns CDR1 SGHAT and CDR2 FQNNGV. CDR3 in amino acids: CASSLGGSKTQYF. For the CDR3, the DNA is TGTGCCAGCAGTTTGGGGGGGTCGAAGACCCAGTACTTC.

J is TRBJ1-2 and V is TRBV28; D perhaps matches TRBD1 (5 bases). The length of the CDR3 is 13 residues. CDR1 is MDHEN, CDR2 SYDVKM, per germline. The V and J ends lost 3 bases and 8 bases respectively, with 13 bases between them. In DNA, the CDR3 is TGTGCCAGCAGTTTCCCAGGGAGCGGCGGCTACACCTTC. Its protein is CASSFPGSGGYTF.

This clonotype was observed at least ten times. The V and J genes are TRBV20-1 and TRBJ2-7; 14 bases line up with TRBD2. The CDR3 extends over 23 amino acids. Looked up from germline, CDR1 is DFQATT and CDR2 is SNEGSKA (reference sequence). V lost 0 bases, J lost 0 bases, and 22 bases stayed unmatched. Here the CDR3 DNA reads TGCAGTGCTAGAGATCATCGGGACAGGAAAACCGGGACTAGCGGGAGATCCTCCTACGAGCAGTACTTC. The encoded protein is CSARDHRDRKTGTSGRSSYEQYF.

By its share, this clonotype is medium-sized. This chain uses TRBV12-3 or TRBV12-4 with TRBJ2-2, with 8 bases identical to TRBD2. V lost 4 bases to trimming and J lost 6 bases; unmatched junction nucleotides: 13. The CDR3 consists of 17 residues. Here the CDR3 reads CASSSLLGAGVSGELFF. Here the CDR3 DNA reads TGTGCCAGCAGTTCACTTTTGGGAGCGGGAGTATCCGGGGAGCTGTTTTTT.

On this clonotype: Since no conserved phenylalanine or tryptophan closes the CDR3, a read error is the likely cause. The chain recombines TRBV6-2 or TRBV6-3 with TRBJ2-4; TRBD2 aligns across 7 bases. This CDR3 contains 16 residues. CDR1 and CDR2 from the germline V gene are MNHEY and SVGEGT. V gave up 8 bases and J gave up 2 bases; unmatched junction bases: 12. CDR3 in DNA: TGTGCCAGCGTAGACGGGGGGTCTGGGTCCAAAAACATTCAGTACTAC. Translating it yields CASVDGGSGSKNIQYY.

This clonotype was counted ten times or more. The genes are TRBV12-3 or TRBV12-4 and TRBJ2-5, with TRBD2 matching 8 bases. CDR3 length: 14 amino acids. V lost 6 bases to trimming and J lost 1 base; unmatched junction nucleotides: 4. CDR3 bases: TGTGCCAGCAGCCCTGGACTAGCCCAAGAGACCCAGTACTTC. This gives the protein CASSPGLAQETQYF.

This chain links TRBV12-3 or TRBV12-4 with TRBJ2-7; 12 positions agree with TRBD1. V gave up 4 bases and J gave up 2 bases; unmatched junction bases: 12. CDR3 length equals 18 residues. The CDR3 region has the DNA TGTGCCAGCAGTTATGGGACAGGGGGCAGATTTAGCGCCTACGAGCAGTACTTC. This sequence encodes CASSYGTGGRFSAYEQYF.

This clonotype is labeled medium-sized. V is TRBV9 and J is TRBJ2-1; a possible D gene is TRBD2 (6 bases). This CDR3 comprises 14 residues. Germline-derived CDR1 and CDR2 are SGDLS and YYNGEE. V lost 4 bases to trimming and J lost 7 bases, with 15 bases between them. CDR3 loop: CASSPVGGSNEQFF. The CDR3 coding sequence is TGTGCCAGCAGCCCCGTGGGAGGTTCTAATGAGCAGTTCTTC.

This clonotype has at least ten counts. The chain is built from TRBV7-8 and TRBJ1-5; D is uncertain. The CDR3 runs 13 residues. The V end was cut by 2 bases, the J end by 7 bases, with 9 bases between. CDR1 and CDR2 from the germline V gene are SGHVS and FQNEAQ. CDR3 sequence reads: CASSLNGGQPQHF. The CDR3 nucleotides are TGTGCCAGCAGCTTAAACGGCGGGCAGCCCCAGCATTTT.

The V call is TRBV6-2 or TRBV6-3, the J call TRBJ1-2, with 8 nucleotides matching TRBD1. CDR1 is MNHEY and CDR2 is SVGEGT in the germline V gene. The CDR3 covers 15 residues. V trimming: 6 bases; J trimming: 0 bases; junction bases outside the gene matches: 6. The CDR3 DNA reads as TGTGCCAGCAGCCAGGGACAGGTGCCTAACTATGGCTACACCTTC. Protein product: CASSQGQVPNYGYTF.

This clonotype was observed many times. The rearrangement uses TRBV12-3 or TRBV12-4 and TRBJ2-2; D call uncertain. Trimming left V 6 bases short and J 7 bases short, with 12 bases between. The CDR3 extends over 13 amino acids. The CDR3 is CASRVFRNGELFF. For the CDR3, the DNA is TGTGCCAGCAGGGTATTCCGGAACGGGGAGCTGTTTTTT.